Described below is a single TCR beta chain sequence and its context. These data are taken from a study of blood T cell repertoires in COVID-19. Recruitment covered about two dozen US areas and drew participants whose ages spanned roughly 18 to 100 years. The CDR3 length is 14 residues. Between the trimmed V and J ends, which lost 5 bases and 3 bases, there was a span of 15 bases. TCRdb keeps only in-frame clones here, not all; method: immunoSEQ multiplex PCR. The sample lists 350,000 to 500,000 clones; 88% were seen once. The chain carries TRBV5-7 and TRBJ2-7, with D tentatively TRBD1 (5 bases). Being an ORF, TRBV5-7 has a function that is uncertain. The sample consisted of PBMCs or T cells enriched from blood (not recorded which). This clonotype originated in a woman under 30 who had been exposed to COVID-19. The CDR3 loop is CASSSVGQNYEQYF. The DNA for the CDR3 is TGTGCCAGCAGTTCTGTGGGGCAAAACTACGAGCAGTACTTC.